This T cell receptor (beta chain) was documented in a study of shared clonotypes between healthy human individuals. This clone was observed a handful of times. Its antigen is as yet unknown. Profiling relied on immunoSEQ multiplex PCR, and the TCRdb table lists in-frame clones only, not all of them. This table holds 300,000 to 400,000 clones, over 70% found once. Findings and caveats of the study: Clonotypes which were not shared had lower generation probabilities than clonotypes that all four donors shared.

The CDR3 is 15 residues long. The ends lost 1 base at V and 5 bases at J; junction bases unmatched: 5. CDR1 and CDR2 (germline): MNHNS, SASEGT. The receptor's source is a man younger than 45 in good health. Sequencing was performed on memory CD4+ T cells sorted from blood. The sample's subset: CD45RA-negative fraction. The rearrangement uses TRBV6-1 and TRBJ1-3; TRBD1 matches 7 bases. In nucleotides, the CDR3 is TGTGCCAGCAGTGAAGGCCGGGACAGCCGAAACACCATATATTTT. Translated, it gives CASSEGRDSRNTIYF.